One sample yielded the 14 T cell receptor beta chains listed below, sequenced in a study of T cell clonality in common variable immunodeficiency. Study results and limitations: Fewer deletions and N-nucleotide insertions were reportedly seen in common variable immunodeficiency TCR beta sequences.

No antigen is known for these receptors. Profiled with immunoSEQ multiplex PCR; TCRdb holds only in-frame clones, not every one. This sample carries more than 20,000 clones, none of them present only once. Material: peripheral blood mononuclear cells. The receptors were gathered from a human donor with common variable immunodeficiency.

Judged by abundance, this clone is medium-sized. The CDR3 end is not reached by the read, which stops 3 residues before it; the germline J gene fills it in. The V call is TRBV29-1, the J call TRBJ2-1; TRBD1 matches at 9 bases. Per the germline V gene, CDR1 is SQVTM and CDR2 is ANQGSEA. J gave up 5 bases and V 3 bases, and 2 bases lay outside the gene matches. This CDR3 region has 13 residues. CDR3 bases read: TGCAGCGTTGATGGGACAGGGAACAATGAG. The encoded protein is CSVDGTGNNE. The CDR3 as a whole reads CSVDGTGNNEQFF.

As for this clone: The CDR3 end falls 3 residues outside the read, so it is completed with the germline J gene. The rearrangement uses TRBV19 and TRBJ2-7; 8 bases match TRBD2. The CDR3 covers 16 residues. Germline V gene data show CDR1 as LNHDA and CDR2 as SQIVND (reference sequence). The trim removed 3 bases at V and 2 bases at J, leaving 9 bases unmatched. The CDR3 here is CASSMNGGGPPYEQYF. CDR3 bases read: TGTGCCAGTAGTATGAACGGCGGGGGGCCTCCCTACGAG.

In this sample, this clone turned up many times. The CDR3 goes on 3 residues after the read ends, and that part is filled in from the germline J gene. The chain is built from TRBV14 and TRBJ2-3; 8 bases are a match to TRBD1. The CDR3 is 16 amino acids. Germline loops: CDR1 SGHDN, CDR2 FVKESK. Trimming removed 1 base from V and 3 bases from J; junction bases left unmatched: 6. The chain's CDR3 is CASSQAPGQVTDTQYF. Partial CDR3 DNA: TGTGCCAGCAGCCAAGCCCCGGGACAGGTGACAGATACG.

This clone is deemed medium-sized. From the germline J gene comes the end of the CDR3, since the read stops 3 residues before it. The gene calls are TRBV29-1 and TRBJ2-7; TRBD1 agrees at 8 bases. The CDR3 totals 12 residues. From germline, CDR1 is SQVTM and CDR2 ANQGSEA. The V gene end was trimmed by 6 bases and the J gene end by 3 bases; junction bases not matched to a gene: 4. This CDR3 reads CSVGTGLYEQYF. The sequenced CDR3 bases are TGCAGCGTGGGGACAGGCCTCTACGAG.

This clone was seen ten or more times. With the read ending 3 residues before the CDR3 end, the germline J gene is used to fill in that end. V and J are TRBV30 and TRBJ1-2; TRBD1 aligns across 8 bases. The length of the CDR3 is 14 residues. Germline V lookup: CDR1 GTSNPN, CDR2 SVGIG (reference sequence). The covered CDR3 bases are TGTGCCTGGAGTCAAGGCCAACAGGGGGAGGGC. Translation gives CAWSQGQQGEG. The entire CDR3 reads CAWSQGQQGEGYTF.

This clone was counted ten times or more. The read finishes 3 residues shy of the CDR3 end, and the germline J gene is used to complete it. This chain uses TRBV7-2 with TRBJ2-3; D gene uncertain. The CDR3 is made up of 13 amino acids. Looked up from germline, CDR1 is SGHTA and CDR2 is FQGNSA. Partial CDR3 DNA: TGTGCCAGCAGCTTAGGTGACACTGGGACG. Translating it yields CASSLGDTGT. The complete CDR3 protein is CASSLGDTGTQYF.

This clone has ten or more counts. The CDR3 end lies 3 residues beyond the end of the read and is filled in from the germline J gene. V usage is TRBV7-8 and J usage is TRBJ2-3; D may be TRBD1 (6 bases). The CDR3 has 16 amino acids. The V and J ends lost 0 bases and 7 bases respectively, with 17 bases between them. Germline CDR1 SGHVS, CDR2 FQNEAQ. CDR3 DNA (partial): TGTGCCAGCAGCTTAGCGAGGGGGAGATATGGTCATACG. Translating gives CASSLARGRYGHT. Given in full, the CDR3 is CASSLARGRYGHTQYF.

Many counts were recorded for this clone. The read terminates 3 residues ahead of where the CDR3 ends, so the germline J gene completes it. The rearrangement uses TRBV20-1 and TRBJ2-5; 11 bases fit TRBD2. The CDR3 covers 16 residues. Trimming removed 1 base from V and 5 bases from J; junction bases left unmatched: 9. In germline, CDR1 is DFQATT, CDR2 SNEGSKA (reference sequence). CDR3 bases read: TGCAGTGCTAGAGTCGTTAGCGGGGGGGTTTGGGAGACC. Its translation is CSARVVSGGVWET. In full, the CDR3 reads CSARVVSGGVWETQYF.

The sample holds many counts of this clone. The CDR3 goes on 3 residues after the read ends, and that part is filled in from the germline J gene. J is TRBJ2-5 and V is TRBV27, with 7 nucleotides matching TRBD1. CDR3 length: 13 amino acids. Germline V CDR1 and CDR2: MNHEY, SMNVEV (reference sequence). J was trimmed by 5 bases and V by 6 bases; bases with no gene match: 6. The CDR3 bases that were read are TGTGCCAGCAGGACAGGGCGGATGGAGACC. This translates into CASRTGRMET. The full-length CDR3 reads as CASRTGRMETQYF.

This clone came up many times. The read ends 3 residues early relative to the CDR3; the germline J gene fills the gap. The rearrangement links TRBV4-2 to TRBJ2-1; D is possibly TRBD2 (5 bases). V lost 4 bases and J lost 8, with 21 bases in between. This CDR3 is built from 16 residues. Germline lookup yields CDR1 LGHNA and CDR2 YNFKEQ. CDR3 DNA (partial): TGTGCCAGCAGCCTATCGGACGGATCACGGGGAGATGAG. Its protein product is CASSLSDGSRGDE. The full-length CDR3 reads as CASSLSDGSRGDEQFF.

This clone has ten or more counts. The CDR3 is cut off 3 residues early in the read; its end comes from the germline J gene. The rearrangement uses TRBV7-2 and TRBJ2-3, with 8 bases fitting TRBD2. This CDR3 region has 15 residues. V lost 1 base to trimming and J lost 4 bases; unmatched junction nucleotides: 4. Germline values: CDR1 SGHTA, CDR2 FQGNSA. CDR3 DNA (partial): TGTGCCAGCAGCTTAGGGCTAGCGGGCGCAGATACG. It specifies CASSLGLAGADT. In full, the CDR3 reads CASSLGLAGADTQYF.

This clone has a count of ten or more. Incomplete CDR3 DNA: TGTGCCAGCATATTTCGAGGCGGGGACTATGGC. Protein product: CASIFRGGDYG. The complete CDR3 reads CASIFRGGDYGYTF. The rearrangement joins TRBV5-5 to TRBJ1-2; D ambiguous. The CDR3 end is not reached by the read, which stops 3 residues before it; the germline J gene fills it in. The CDR3 consists of 14 residues. Germline V lookup: CDR1 SGHKS, CDR2 YYEKEE (reference sequence). The germline V and J ends were trimmed by 6 bases and 3 bases, with 15 bases remaining between them.

This clone was seen ten or more times. Read coverage stops 3 residues before the CDR3 terminus; the germline J gene supplies the remainder. The rearrangement joins TRBV10-3 to TRBJ1-1; D remains unclear. Germline CDR1 ENHRY, CDR2 SYGVKD. V was trimmed by 0 bases and J by 1 base, leaving 12 bases between them. This CDR3 spans 16 amino acids. This CDR3 is CAISESSGRRNTEAFF. Incomplete CDR3 DNA: TGTGCCATCAGTGAGTCGAGCGGACGGCGGAACACTGAA.

This clone was counted ten times or more. The read halts 3 residues ahead of the CDR3 end, with the missing end drawn from the germline J gene. This chain joins TRBV5-1 and TRBJ1-2; 10 positions match TRBD1. The CDR3 consists of 17 residues. CDR1 and CDR2 (germline): SGHRS, YFSETQ. CDR3: CASSLDPATGGIGGYTF. CDR3 DNA, as far as it was read: TGCGCCAGCAGTCTGGATCCCGCGACAGGGGGCATAGGCGGC.